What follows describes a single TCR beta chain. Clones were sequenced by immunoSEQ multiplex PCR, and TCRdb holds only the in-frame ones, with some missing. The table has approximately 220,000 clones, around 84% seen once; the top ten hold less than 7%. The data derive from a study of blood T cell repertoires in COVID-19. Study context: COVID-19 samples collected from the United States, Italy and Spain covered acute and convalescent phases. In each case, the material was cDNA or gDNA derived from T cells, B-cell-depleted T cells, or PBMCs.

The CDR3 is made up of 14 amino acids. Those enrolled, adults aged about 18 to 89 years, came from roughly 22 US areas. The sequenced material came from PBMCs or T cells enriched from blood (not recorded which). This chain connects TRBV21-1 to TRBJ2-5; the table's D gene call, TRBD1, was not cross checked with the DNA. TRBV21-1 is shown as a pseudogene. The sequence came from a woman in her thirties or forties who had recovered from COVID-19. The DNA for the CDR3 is TGTGCCAGCAGCGGGGACAGGGGCCAAGAGACCCAGTACTTC. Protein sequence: CASSGDRGQETQYF.